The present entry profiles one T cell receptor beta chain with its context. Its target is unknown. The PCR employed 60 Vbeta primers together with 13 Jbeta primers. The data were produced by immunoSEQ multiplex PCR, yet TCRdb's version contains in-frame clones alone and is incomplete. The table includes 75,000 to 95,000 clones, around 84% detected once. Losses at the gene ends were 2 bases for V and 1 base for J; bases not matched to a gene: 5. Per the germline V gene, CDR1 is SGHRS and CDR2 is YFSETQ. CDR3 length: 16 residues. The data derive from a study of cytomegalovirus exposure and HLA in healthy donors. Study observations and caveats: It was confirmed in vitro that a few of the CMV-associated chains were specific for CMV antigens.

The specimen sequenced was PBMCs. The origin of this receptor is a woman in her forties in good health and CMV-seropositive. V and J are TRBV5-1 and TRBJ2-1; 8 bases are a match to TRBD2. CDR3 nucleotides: TGCGCCAGCAGCTTCTTAGGCGGGAGGTCCTACAATGAGCAGTTCTTC. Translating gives CASSFLGGRSYNEQFF.